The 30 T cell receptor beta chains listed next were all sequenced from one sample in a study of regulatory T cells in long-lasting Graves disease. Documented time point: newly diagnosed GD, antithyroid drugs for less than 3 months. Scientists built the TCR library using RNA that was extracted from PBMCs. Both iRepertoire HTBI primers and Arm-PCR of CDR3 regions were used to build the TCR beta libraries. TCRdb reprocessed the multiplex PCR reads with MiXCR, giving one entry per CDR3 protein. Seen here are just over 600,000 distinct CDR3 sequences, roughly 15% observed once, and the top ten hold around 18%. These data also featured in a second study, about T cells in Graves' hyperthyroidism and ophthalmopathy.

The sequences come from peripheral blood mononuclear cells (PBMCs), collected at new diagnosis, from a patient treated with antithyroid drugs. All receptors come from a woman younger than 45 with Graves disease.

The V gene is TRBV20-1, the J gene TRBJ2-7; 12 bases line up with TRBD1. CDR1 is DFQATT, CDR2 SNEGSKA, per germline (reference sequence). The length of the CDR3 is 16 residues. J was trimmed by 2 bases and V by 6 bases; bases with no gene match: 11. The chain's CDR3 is CSAQGGQGASAYEQYF. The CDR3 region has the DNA TGCAGTGCCCAGGGGGGACAGGGGGCCTCAGCCTACGAGCAGTACTTC.

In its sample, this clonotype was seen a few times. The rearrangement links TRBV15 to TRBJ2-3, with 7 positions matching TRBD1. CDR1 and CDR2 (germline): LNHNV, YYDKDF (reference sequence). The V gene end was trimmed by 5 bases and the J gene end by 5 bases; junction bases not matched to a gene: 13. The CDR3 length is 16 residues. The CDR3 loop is CATSVGQEKGRDTQYF. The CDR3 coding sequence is TGTGCCACCAGCGTTGGACAGGAGAAAGGCAGAGATACGCAGTATTTT.

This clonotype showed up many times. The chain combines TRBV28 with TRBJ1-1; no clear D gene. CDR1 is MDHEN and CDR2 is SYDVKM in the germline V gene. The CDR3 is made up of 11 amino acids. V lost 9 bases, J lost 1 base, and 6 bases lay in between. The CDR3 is CASGQNTEAFF. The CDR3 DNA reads TGTGCCAGTGGGCAGAACACTGAAGCTTTCTTT.

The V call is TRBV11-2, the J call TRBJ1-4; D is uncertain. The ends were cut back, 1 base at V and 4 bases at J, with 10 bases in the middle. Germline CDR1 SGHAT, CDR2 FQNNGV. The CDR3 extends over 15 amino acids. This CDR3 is CASSLVAEINEKLFF. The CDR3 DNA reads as TGTGCCAGCAGCTTAGTTGCTGAGATTAATGAAAAACTGTTTTTT. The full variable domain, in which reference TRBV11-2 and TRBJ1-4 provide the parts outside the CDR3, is EAGVAQSPRYKIIEKRQSVAFWCNPISGHATLYWYQQILGQGPKLLIQFQNNGVVDDSQLPKDRFSAERLKGVDSTLKIQPAKLEDSAVYLCASSLVAEINEKLFFGSGTQLSVL.

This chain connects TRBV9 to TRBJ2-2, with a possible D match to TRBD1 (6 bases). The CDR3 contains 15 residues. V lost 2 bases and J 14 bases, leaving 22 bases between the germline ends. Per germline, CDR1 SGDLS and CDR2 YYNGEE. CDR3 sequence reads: CASSVDRFPTDDLFF. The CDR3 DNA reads TGTGCCAGCAGCGTCGACAGGTTTCCCACCGATGACCTGTTTTTT.

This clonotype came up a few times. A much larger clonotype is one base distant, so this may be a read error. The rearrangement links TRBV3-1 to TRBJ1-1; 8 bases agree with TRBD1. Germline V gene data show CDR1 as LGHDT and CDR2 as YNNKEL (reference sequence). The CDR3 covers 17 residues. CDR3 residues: CASSQDRTGTRNTVAFF. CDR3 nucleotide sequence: TGTGCCAGCAGCCAAGATAGGACAGGGACCCGGAACACTGTAGCTTTCTTT.

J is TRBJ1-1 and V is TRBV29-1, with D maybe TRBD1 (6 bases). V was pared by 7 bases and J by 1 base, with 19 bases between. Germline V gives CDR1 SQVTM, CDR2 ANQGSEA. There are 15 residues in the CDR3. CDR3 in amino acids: CSGCGTQGSNTEAFF. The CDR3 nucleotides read TGCAGCGGCTGCGGGACCCAGGGGTCGAACACTGAAGCTTTCTTT. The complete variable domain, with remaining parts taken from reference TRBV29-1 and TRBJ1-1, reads SAVISQKPSRDICQRGTSLTIQCQVDSQVTMMFWYRQQPGQSLTLIATANQGSEATYESGFVIDKFPISRPNLTFSTLTVSNMSPEDSSIYLCSGCGTQGSNTEAFFGQGTRLTVV.

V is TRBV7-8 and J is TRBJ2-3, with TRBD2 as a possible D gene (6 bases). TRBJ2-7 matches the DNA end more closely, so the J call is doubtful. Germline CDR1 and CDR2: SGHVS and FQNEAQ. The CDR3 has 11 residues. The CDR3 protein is CASRLKEGQYF. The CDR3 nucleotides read TGTGCCAGCAGGTTAAAGGAGGGGCAGTACTTC.

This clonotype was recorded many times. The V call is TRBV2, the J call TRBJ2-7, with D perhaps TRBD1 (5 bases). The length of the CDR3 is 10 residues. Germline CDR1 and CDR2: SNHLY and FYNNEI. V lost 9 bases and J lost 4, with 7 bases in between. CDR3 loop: CASQGYEQYF. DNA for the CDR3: TGTGCCAGTCAGGGTTACGAGCAGTACTTC.

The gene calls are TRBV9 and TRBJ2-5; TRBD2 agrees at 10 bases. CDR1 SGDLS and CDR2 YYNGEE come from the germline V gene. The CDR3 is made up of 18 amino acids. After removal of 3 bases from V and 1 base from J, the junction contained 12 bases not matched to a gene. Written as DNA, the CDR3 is TGTGCCAGCAGCGAAAGACTAGCGGGCAAGGGGGGCCAAGAGACCCAGTACTTC. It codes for CASSERLAGKGGQETQYF.

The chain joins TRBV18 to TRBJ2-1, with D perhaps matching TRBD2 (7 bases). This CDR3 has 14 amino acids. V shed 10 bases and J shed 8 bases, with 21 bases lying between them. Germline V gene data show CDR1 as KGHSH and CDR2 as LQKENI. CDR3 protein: CATRRGGGPDEQFF. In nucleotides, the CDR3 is TGTGCCACCAGAAGGGGGGGAGGGCCAGATGAGCAGTTCTTC.

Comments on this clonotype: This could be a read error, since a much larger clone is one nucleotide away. In DNA form, the CDR3 reads TGTGCCAGCCGGTATAGCAGTCAGCCCCAGCATTTT. This gives the protein CASRYSSQPQHF. The chain employs TRBV2 and TRBJ1-5, with D unresolved. The CDR3 runs to 12 residues. Germline assignment: CDR1 SNHLY and CDR2 FYNNEI.

Here the CDR3 reads CATSDLTSAVGELFF. DNA of the CDR3: TGTGCCACCAGTGATTTGACTAGCGCCGTCGGGGAGCTGTTTTTT. J is TRBJ2-2 and V is TRBV24-1, with 7 bases that match TRBD2. Germline CDR1 reads KGHDR; CDR2 reads SFDVKD. This CDR3 spans 15 amino acids. V trimming: 0 bases; J trimming: 7 bases; junction bases outside the gene matches: 4.

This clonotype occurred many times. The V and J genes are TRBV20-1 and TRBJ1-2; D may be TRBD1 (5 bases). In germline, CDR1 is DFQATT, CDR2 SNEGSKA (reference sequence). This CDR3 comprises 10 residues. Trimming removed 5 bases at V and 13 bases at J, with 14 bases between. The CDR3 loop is CSARWGECTF. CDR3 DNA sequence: TGCAGTGCTCGATGGGGGGAATGCACCTTC.

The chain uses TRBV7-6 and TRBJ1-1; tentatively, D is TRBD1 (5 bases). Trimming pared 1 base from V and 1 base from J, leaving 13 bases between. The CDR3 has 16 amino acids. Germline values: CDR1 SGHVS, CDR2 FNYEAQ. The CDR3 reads CASSLVGQGKNTEAFF. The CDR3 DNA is TGTGCCAGCAGCTTAGTGGGTCAGGGTAAGAACACTGAAGCTTTCTTT.

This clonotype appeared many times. CDR3 DNA: TGCAGTGCCGTAGCGGGAGGGCCGGAGACCCAGTACTTC. Protein sequence: CSAVAGGPETQYF. The chain couples TRBV20-1 to TRBJ2-5, with 11 bases identical to TRBD2. This CDR3 is built from 13 residues. The V and J ends lost 6 bases and 5 bases, in that order; junction bases with no gene match: 5. Germline CDR1 and CDR2: DFQATT and SNEGSKA (reference sequence).

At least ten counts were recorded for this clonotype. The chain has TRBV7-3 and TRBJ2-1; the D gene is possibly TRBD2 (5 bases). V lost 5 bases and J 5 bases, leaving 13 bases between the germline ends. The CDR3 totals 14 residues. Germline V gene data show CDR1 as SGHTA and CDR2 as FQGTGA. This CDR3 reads CASSHKGENNEQFF. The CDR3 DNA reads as TGTGCCAGCAGCCATAAGGGAGAAAACAATGAGCAGTTCTTC.

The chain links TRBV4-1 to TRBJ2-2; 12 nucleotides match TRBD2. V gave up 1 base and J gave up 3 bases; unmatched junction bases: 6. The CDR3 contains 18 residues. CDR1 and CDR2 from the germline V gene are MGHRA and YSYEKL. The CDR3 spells CASSQGHLAGGYTGELFF. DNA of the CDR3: TGCGCCAGCAGCCAAGGCCACCTAGCGGGAGGGTACACCGGGGAGCTGTTTTTT.

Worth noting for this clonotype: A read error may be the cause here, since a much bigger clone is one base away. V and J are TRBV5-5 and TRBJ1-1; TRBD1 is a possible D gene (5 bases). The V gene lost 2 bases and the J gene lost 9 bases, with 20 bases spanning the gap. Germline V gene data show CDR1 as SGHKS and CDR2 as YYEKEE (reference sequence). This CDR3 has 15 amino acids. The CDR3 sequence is CASSLILGGRTKAFF. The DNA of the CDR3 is TGTGCCAGCAGCTTAATATTGGGGGGGAGGACTAAAGCTTTCTTT.

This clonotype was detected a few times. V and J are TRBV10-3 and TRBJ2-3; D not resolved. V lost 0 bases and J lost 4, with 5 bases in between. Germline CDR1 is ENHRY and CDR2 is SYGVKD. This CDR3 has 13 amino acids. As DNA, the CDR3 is TGTGCCATCAGTGAGTCTAGCTCAGATACGCAGTATTTT. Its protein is CAISESSSDTQYF.

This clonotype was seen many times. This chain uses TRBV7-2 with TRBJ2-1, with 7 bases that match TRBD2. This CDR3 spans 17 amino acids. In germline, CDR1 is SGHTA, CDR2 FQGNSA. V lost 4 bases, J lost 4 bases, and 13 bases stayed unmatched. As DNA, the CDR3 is TGTGCCAGCAGCTATGCCGCGGGACTACTAGCGTACAATGAGCAGTTCTTC. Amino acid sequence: CASSYAAGLLAYNEQFF.

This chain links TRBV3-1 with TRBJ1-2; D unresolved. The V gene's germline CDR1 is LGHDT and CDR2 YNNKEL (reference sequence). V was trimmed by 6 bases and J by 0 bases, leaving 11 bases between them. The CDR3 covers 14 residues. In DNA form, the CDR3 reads TGTGCCAGCAGTGACACGGGAGCTAACTATGGCTACACCTTC. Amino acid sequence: CASSDTGANYGYTF.

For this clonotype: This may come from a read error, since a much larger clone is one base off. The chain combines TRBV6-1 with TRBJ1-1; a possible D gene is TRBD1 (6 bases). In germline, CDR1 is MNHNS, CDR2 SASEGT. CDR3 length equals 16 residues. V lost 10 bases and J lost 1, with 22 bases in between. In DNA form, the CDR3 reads TGTGCCAACAGAAAGAAACCGGGACACACGAACACTGAAGCTTTCTTT. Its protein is CANRKKPGHTNTEAFF.

In DNA, the CDR3 is TGTGCCAGCAGGGGAGGGGGGCTCTACGAGCAGTACTTC. The encoded protein is CASRGGGLYEQYF. The rearrangement joins TRBV28 to TRBJ2-7, with TRBD2 as a possible D gene (7 bases). The CDR3 is 13 amino acids. V gave up 6 bases and J gave up 3 bases, with 12 bases separating them. Looked up from germline, CDR1 is MDHEN and CDR2 is SYDVKM.

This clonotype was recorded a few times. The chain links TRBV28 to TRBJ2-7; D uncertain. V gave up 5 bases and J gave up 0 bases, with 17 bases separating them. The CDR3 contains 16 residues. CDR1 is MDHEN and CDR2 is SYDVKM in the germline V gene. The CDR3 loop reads CASSPPRSIASYEQYF. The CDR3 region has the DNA TGTGCCAGCAGTCCCCCGCGGAGCATTGCCTCCTACGAGCAGTACTTC.

Here the CDR3 DNA reads TGCGCCAGCACCCCGGGGACTGGGGCCAACGTCCTGACTTTC. Its protein is CASTPGTGANVLTF. V and J are TRBV5-1 and TRBJ2-6, with D perhaps TRBD2 (5 bases). The CDR3 contains 14 residues. V lost 6 bases, J lost 2 bases, and 9 bases lay in between. Germline values: CDR1 SGHRS, CDR2 YFSETQ.

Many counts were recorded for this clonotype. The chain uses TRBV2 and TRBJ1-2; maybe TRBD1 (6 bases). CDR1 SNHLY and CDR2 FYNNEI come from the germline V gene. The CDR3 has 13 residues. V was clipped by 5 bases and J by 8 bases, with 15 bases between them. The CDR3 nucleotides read TGTGCCAGCAGTTCATTGGGGGCAGAGGGCTACACCTTC. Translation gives CASSSLGAEGYTF.

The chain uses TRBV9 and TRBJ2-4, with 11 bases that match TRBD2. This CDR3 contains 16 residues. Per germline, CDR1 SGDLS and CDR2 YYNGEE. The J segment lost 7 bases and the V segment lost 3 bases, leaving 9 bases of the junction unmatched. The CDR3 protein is CASSEGTSGLGNIQYF. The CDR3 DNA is TGTGCCAGCAGCGAAGGGACTAGCGGACTTGGGAACATTCAGTACTTC.

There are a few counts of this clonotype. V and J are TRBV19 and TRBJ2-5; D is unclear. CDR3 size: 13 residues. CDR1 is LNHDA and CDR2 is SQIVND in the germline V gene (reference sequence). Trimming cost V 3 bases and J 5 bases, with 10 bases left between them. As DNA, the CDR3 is TGTGCCAGTAGTATCGTAGTGAGGGAGACCCAGTACTTC. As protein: CASSIVVRETQYF.

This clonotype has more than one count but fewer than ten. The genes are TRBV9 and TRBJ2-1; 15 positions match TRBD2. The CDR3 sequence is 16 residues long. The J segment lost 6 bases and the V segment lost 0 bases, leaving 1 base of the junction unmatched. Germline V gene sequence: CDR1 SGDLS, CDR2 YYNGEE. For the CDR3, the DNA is TGTGCCAGCAGCGTAGAGGGACTAGCGGGAGGCAATGAGCAGTTCTTC. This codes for CASSVEGLAGGNEQFF.